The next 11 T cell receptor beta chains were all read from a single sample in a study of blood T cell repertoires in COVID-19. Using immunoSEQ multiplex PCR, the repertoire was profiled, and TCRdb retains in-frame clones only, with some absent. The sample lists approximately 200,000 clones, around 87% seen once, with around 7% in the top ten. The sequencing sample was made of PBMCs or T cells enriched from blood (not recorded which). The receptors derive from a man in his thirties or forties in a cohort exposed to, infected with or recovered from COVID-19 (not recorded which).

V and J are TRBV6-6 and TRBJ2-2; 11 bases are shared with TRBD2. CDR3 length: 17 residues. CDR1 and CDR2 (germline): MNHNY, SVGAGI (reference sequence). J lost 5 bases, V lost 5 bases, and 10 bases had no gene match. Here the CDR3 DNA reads TGTGCCAGCAGTCAACTAGCGGGAGCGTCCATTACCGGGGAGCTGTTTTTT. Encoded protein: CASSQLAGASITGELFF.

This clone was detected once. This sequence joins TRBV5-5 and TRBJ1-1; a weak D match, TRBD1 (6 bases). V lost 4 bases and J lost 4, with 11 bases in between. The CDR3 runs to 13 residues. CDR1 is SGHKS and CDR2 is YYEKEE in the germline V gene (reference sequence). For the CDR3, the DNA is TGTGCCAGCAGCCCGATCAGGGGCACTGAAGCTTTCTTT. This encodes CASSPIRGTEAFF. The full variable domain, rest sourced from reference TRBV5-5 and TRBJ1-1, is DAGVTQSPTHLIKTRGQQVTLRCSPISGHKSVSWYQQVLGQGPQFIFQYYEKEERGRGNFPDRFSARQFPNYSSELNVNALLLGDSALYLCASSPIRGTEAFFGQGTRLTVV.

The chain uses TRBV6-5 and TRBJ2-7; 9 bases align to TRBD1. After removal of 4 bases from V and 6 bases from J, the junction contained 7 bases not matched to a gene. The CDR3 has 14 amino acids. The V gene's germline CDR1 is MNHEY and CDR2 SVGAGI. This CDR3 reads CASSLGQGFAEQYF. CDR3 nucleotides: TGTGCCAGCAGTTTGGGACAGGGATTTGCCGAGCAGTACTTC.

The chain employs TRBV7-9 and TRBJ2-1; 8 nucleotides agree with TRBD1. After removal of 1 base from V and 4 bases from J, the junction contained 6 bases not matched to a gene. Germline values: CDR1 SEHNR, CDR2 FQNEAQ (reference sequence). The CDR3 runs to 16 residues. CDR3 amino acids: CASSLDSRDRYNEQFF. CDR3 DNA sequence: TGTGCCAGCAGCTTAGACTCCCGGGACAGGTACAATGAGCAGTTCTTC.

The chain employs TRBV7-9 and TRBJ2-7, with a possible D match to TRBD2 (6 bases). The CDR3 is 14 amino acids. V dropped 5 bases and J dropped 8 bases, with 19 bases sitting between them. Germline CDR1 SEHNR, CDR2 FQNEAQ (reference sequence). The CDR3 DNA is TGTGCCAGCAGCCCCGGGCCTTGGGGGGTCAAGCAGTACTTC. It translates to CASSPGPWGVKQYF.

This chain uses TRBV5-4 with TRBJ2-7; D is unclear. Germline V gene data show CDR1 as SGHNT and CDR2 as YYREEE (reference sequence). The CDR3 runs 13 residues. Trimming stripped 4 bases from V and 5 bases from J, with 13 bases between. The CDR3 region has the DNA TGTGCCAGCAGCGGCAACCATCAGGACGAGCAGTACTTC. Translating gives CASSGNHQDEQYF.

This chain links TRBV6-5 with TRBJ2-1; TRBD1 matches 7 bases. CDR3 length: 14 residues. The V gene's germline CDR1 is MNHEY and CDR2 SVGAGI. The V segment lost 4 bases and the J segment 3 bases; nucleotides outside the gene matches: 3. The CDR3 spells CASSWTGIYNEQFF. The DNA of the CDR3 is TGTGCCAGCAGTTGGACAGGTATCTACAATGAGCAGTTCTTC.

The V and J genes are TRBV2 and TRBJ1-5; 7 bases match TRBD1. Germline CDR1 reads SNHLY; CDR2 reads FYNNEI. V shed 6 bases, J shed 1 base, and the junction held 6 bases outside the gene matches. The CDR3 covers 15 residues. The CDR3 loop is CASRESGGSNQPQHF. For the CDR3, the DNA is TGTGCCAGCAGGGAATCAGGGGGGAGCAATCAGCCCCAGCATTTT. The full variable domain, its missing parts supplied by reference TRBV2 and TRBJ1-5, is EPEVTQTPSHQVTQMGQEVILRCVPISNHLYFYWYRQILGQKVEFLVSFYNNEISEKSEIFDDQFSVERPDGSNFTLKIRSTKLEDSAMYFCASRESGGSNQPQHFGDGTRLSIL.

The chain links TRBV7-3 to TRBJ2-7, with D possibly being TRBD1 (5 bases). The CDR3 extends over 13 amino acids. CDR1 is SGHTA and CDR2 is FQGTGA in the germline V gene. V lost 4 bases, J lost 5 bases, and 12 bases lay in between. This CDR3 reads CASSSDRQNEQYF. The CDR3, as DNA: TGTGCCAGCAGCTCGGACCGACAGAACGAGCAGTACTTC.

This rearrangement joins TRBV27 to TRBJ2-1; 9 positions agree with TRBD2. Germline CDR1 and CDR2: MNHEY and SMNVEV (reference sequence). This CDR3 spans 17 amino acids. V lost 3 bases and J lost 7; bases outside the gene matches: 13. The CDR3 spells CASSFVVAGVGGNEQFF. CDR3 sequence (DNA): TGTGCCAGCAGTTTCGTGGTAGCGGGAGTCGGCGGAAATGAGCAGTTCTTC.

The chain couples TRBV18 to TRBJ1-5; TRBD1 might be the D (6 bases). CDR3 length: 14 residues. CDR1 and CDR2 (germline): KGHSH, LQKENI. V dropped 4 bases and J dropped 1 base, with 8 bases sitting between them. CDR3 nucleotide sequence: TGTGCCAGCTCACTGGACAGAAGCAATCAGCCCCAGCATTTT. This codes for CASSLDRSNQPQHF. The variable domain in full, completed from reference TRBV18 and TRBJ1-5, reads NAGVMQNPRHLVRRRGQEARLRCSPMKGHSHVYWYRQLPEEGLKFMVYLQKENIIDESGMPKERFSAEFPKEGPSILRIQQVVRGDSAAYFCASSLDRSNQPQHFGDGTRLSIL.